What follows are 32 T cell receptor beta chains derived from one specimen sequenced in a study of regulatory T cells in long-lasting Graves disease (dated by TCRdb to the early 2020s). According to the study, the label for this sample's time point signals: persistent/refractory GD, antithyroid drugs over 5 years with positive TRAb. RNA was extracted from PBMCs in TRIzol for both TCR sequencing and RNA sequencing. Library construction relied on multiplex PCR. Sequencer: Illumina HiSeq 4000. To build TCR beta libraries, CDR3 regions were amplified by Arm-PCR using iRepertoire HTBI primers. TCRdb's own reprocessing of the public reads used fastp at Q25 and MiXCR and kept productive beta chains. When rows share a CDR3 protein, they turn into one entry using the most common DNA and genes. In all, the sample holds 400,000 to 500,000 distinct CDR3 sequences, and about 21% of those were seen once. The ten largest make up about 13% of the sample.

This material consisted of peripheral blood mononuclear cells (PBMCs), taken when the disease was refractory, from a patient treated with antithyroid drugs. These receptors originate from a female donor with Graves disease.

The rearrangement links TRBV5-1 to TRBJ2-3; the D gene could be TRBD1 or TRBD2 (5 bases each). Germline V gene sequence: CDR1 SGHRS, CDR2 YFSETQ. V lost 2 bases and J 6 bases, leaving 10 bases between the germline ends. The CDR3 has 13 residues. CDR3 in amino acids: CASSFPGDDTQYF. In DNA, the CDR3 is TGCGCCAGCAGCTTCCCCGGGGACGATACGCAGTATTTT.

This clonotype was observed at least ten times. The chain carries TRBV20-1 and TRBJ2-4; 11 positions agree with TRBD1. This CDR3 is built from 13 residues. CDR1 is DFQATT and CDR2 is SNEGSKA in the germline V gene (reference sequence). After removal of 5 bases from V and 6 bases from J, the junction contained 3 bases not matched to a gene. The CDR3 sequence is CSAFGTGGNIQYF. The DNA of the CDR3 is TGCAGTGCTTTTGGGACAGGGGGAAACATTCAGTACTTC.

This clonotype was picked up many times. CDR3 sequence reads: CASRFPRGGSNTEAFF. The CDR3 bases are TGTGCCAGCAGATTTCCTCGGGGGGGATCGAACACTGAAGCTTTCTTT. V gene TRBV2 combines with J gene TRBJ1-1; possibly TRBD1 for D (5 bases). The CDR3 consists of 16 residues. The V gene's germline CDR1 is SNHLY and CDR2 FYNNEI. Between the trimmed V and J ends, which lost 6 bases and 1 base, there was a span of 18 bases.

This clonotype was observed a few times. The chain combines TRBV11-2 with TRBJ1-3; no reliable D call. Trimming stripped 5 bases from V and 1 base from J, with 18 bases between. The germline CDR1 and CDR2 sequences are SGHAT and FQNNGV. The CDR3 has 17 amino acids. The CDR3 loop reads CASSRRPEVGSGNTIYF. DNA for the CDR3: TGTGCCAGCAGCCGAAGACCTGAGGTGGGATCTGGAAACACCATATATTTT.

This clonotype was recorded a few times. The chain's CDR3 is CASSGGTSRTYEQYF. CDR3 nucleotides: TGTGCCAGCAGCGGGGGGACTAGCCGTACCTACGAGCAGTACTTC. The chain uses TRBV6-2 or TRBV6-3 and TRBJ2-7, with 9 positions matching TRBD2. The ends lost 6 bases at V and 2 bases at J; junction bases unmatched: 8. The CDR3 has 15 amino acids. Germline V gives CDR1 MNHEY, CDR2 SVGEGT.

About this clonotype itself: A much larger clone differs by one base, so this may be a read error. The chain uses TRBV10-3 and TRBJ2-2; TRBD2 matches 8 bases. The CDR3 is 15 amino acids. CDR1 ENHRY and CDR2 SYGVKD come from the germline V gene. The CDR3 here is CASSYTGTRTRELFF. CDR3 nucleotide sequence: TGTGCCAGCAGTTACACCGGGACTAGGACCAGGGAGCTGTTTTTT.

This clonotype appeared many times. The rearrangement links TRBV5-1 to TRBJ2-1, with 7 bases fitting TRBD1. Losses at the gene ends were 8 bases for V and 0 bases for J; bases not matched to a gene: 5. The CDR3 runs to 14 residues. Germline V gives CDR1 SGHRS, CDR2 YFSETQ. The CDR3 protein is CASYQGDSYNEQFF. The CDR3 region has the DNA TGCGCCAGTTACCAGGGGGACTCCTACAATGAGCAGTTCTTC. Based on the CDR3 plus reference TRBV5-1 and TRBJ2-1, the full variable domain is KAGVTQTPRYLIKTRGQQVTLSCSPISGHRSVSWYQQTPGQGLQFLFEYFSETQRNKGNFPGRFSGRQFSNSRSEMNVSTLELGDSALYLCASYQGDSYNEQFFGPGTRLTVL.

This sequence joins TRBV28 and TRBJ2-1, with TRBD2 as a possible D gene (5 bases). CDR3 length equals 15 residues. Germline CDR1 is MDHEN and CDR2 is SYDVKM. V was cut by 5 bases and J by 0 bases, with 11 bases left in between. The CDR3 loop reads CASSLAESSYNEQFF. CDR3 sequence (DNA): TGTGCCAGCAGTCTAGCCGAGAGCTCCTACAATGAGCAGTTCTTC.

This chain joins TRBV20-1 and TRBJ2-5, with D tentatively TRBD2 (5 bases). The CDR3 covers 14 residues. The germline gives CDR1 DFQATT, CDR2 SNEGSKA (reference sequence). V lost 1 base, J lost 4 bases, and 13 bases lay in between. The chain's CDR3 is CSARVAEGRETQYF. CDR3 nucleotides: TGCAGTGCTAGAGTGGCCGAGGGCCGAGAGACCCAGTACTTC.

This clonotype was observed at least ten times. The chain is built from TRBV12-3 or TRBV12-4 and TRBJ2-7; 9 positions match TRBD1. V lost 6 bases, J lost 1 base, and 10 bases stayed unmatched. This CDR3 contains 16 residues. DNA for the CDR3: TGTGCCAGCAGCCTAGCGGACAGGGGCTTTTCCTACGAGCAGTACTTC. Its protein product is CASSLADRGFSYEQYF.

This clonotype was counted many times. The CDR3, as DNA: TGTGCCAGCAGCTTATCTTCAGCGGGTGGGGAGACCCAGTACTTC. This gives the protein CASSLSSAGGETQYF. This chain joins TRBV7-2 and TRBJ2-5; TRBD2 is a possible D gene (6 bases). Trimming left V 2 bases short and J 5 bases short, with 15 bases between. Germline assignment: CDR1 SGHTA and CDR2 FQGNSA. This CDR3 contains 15 residues.

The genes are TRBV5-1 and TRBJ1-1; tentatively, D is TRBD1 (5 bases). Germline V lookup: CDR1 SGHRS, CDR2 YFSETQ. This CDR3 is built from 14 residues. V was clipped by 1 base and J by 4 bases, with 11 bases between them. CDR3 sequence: CASSLSAGSTEAFF. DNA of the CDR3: TGCGCCAGCAGCTTGTCAGCAGGGAGCACTGAAGCTTTCTTT.

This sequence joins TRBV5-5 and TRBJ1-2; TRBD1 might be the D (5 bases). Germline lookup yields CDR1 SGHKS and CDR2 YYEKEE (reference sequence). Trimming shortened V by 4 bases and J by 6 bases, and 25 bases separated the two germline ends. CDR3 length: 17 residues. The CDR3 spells CASSHKRPGRYLDGYTF. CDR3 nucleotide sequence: TGTGCCAGCAGCCATAAACGACCGGGACGGTACTTAGATGGCTACACCTTC.

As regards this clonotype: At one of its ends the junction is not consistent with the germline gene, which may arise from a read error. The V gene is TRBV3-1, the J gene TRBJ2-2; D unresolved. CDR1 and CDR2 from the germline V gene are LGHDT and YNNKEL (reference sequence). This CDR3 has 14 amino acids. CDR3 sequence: CAGSHGSRTGELFF. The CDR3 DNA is TGTGCCGGCAGCCACGGATCGCGCACCGGGGAGCTGTTTTTT. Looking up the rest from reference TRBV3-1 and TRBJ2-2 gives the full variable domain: DTAVSQTPKYLVTQMGNDKSIKCEQNLGHDTMYWYKQDSKKFLKIMFSYNNKELIINETVPNRFSPKSPDKAHLNLHINSLELGDSAVYFCAGSHGSRTGELFFGEGSRLTVL.

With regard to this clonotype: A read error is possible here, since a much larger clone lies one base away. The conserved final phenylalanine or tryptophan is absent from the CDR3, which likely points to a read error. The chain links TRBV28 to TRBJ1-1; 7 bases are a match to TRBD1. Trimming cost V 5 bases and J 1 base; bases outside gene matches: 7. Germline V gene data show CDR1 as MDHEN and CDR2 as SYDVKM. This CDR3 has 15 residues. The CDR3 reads CASSETGQPNTEAFL. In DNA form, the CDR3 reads TGTGCCAGCAGTGAAACGGGACAGCCGAACACTGAAGCTTTCCTT.

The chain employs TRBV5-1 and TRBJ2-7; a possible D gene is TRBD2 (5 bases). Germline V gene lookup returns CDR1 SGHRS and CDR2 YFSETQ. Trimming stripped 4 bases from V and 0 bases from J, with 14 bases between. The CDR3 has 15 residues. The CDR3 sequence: CASSVSSSYSYEQYF. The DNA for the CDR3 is TGCGCCAGCAGCGTCTCTAGCAGTTACTCCTACGAGCAGTACTTC.

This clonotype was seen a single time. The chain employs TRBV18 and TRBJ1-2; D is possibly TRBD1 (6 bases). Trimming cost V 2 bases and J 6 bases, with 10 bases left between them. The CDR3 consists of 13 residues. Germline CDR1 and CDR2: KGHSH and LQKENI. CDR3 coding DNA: TGTGCCAGCTCACCAAGGACAGTTGATGGCTACACCTTC. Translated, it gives CASSPRTVDGYTF.

CDR3 amino acids: CASSGSGRNWYYNEQFF. The CDR3 coding sequence is TGTGCCAGCAGCGGTAGCGGGAGGAACTGGTACTACAATGAGCAGTTCTTC. V usage is TRBV7-6 and J usage is TRBJ2-1; 10 bases are a match to TRBD2. CDR1 is SGHVS and CDR2 is FNYEAQ in the germline V gene. V shed 5 bases and J 3 bases; nucleotides not matched to a gene: 10. The CDR3 is 17 amino acids.

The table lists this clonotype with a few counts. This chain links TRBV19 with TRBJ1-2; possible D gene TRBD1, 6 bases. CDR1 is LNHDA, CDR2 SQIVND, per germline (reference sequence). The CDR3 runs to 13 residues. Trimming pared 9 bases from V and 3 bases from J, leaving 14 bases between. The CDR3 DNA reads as TGTGCCAGCAGCCCCGGGGGCTACTATGGCTACACCTTC. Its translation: CASSPGGYYGYTF.

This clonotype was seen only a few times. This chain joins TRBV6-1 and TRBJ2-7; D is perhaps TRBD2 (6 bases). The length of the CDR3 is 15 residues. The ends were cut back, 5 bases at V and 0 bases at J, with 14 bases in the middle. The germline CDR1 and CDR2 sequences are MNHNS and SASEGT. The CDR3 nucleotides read TGTGCCAGCAGTCCTTTCTACGGGGGCTCCTACGAGCAGTACTTC. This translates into CASSPFYGGSYEQYF.

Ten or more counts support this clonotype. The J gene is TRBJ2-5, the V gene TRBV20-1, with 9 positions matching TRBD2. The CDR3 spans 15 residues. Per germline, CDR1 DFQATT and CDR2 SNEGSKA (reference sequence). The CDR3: CSGSGRMEWGETQYF. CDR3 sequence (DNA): TGCAGCGGTAGCGGGAGAATGGAGTGGGGAGAGACCCAGTACTTC.

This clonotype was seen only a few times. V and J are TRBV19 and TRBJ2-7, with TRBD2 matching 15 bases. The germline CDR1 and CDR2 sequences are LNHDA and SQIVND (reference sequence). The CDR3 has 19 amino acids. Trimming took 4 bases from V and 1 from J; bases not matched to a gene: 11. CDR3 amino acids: CASSRSTGTSGRLSYEQYF. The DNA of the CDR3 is TGTGCCAGTAGTAGGTCCACCGGGACTAGCGGGAGGTTGTCCTACGAGCAGTACTTC.

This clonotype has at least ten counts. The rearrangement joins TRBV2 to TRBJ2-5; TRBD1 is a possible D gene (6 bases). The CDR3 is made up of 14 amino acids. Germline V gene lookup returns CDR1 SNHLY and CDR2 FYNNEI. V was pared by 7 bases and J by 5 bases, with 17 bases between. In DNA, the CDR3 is TGTGCCAGCATCCCGATGGGCAGGGGTGAGACCCAGTACTTC. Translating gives CASIPMGRGETQYF.

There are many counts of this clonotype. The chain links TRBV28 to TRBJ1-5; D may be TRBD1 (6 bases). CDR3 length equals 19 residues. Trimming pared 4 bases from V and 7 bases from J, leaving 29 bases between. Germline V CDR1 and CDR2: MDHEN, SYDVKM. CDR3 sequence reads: CASSSSRGRGGDKVQPQHF. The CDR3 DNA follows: TGTGCCAGCAGTTCCTCCAGGGGAAGGGGAGGTGACAAGGTCCAGCCCCAGCATTTT.

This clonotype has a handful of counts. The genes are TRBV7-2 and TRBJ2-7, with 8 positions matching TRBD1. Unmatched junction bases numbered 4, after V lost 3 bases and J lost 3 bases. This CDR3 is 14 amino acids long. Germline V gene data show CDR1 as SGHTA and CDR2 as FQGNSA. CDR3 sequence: CASSFTGTGYEQYF. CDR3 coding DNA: TGTGCCAGCAGCTTTACCGGGACAGGCTACGAGCAGTACTTC.

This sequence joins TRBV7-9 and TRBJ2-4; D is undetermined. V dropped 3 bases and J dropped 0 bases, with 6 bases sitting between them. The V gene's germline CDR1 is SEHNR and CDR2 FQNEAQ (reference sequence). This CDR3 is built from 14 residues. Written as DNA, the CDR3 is TGTGCCAGCAGCTTTAGTTTAGCCAAAAACATTCAGTACTTC. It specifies CASSFSLAKNIQYF.

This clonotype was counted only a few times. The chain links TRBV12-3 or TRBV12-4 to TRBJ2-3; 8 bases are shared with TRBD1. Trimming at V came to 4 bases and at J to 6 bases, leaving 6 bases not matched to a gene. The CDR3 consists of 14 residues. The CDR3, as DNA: TGTGCCAGCAGTTCGGGGACAGGAGCGGATACGCAGTATTTT. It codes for CASSSGTGADTQYF.

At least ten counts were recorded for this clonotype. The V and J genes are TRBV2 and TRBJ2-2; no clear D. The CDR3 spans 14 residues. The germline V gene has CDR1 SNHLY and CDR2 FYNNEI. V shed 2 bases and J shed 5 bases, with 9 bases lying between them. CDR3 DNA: TGTGCCAGCAGTGAAATTGTTTATACCGGGGAGCTGTTTTTT. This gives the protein CASSEIVYTGELFF.

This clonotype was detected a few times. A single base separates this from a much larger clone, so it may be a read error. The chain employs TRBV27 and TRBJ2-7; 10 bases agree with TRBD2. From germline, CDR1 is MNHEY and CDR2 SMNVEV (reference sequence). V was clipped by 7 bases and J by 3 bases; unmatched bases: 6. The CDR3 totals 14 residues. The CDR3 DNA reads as TGTGCCAGCAAACCCGGGACTAGCGACTACGAGCAGTACTTC. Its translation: CASKPGTSDYEQYF.

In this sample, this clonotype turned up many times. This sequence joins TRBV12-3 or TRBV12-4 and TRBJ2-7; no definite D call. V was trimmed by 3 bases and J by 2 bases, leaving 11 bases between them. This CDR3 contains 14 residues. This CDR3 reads CASSFQVPPYEQYF. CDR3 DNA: TGTGCCAGCAGTTTTCAGGTGCCCCCCTACGAGCAGTACTTC.

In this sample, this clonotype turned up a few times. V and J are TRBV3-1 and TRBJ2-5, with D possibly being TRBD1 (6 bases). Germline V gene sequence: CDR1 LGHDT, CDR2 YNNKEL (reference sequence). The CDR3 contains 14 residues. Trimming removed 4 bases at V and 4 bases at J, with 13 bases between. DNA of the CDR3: TGTGCCAGCAGCCTACAGGGCCTCCTAGAGACCCAGTACTTC. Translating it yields CASSLQGLLETQYF.

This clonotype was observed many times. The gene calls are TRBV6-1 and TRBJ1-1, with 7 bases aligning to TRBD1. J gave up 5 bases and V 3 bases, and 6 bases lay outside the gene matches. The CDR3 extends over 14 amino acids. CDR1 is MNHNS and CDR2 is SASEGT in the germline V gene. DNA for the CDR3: TGTGCCAGCAGTGACGAACAGGGGAGTACTGAAGCTTTCTTT. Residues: CASSDEQGSTEAFF.